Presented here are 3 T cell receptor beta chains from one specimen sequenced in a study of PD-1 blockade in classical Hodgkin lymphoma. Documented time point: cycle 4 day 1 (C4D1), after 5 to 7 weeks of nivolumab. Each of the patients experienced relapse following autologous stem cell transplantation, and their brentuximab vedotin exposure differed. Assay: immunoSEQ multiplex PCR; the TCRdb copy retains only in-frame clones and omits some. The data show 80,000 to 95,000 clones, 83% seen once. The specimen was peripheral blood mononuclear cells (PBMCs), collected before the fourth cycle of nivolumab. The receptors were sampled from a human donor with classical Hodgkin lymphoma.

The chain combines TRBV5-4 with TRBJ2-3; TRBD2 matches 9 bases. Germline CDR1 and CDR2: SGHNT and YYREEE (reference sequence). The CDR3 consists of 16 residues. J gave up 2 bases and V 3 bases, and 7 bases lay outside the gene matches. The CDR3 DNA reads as TGTGCCAGCAGCTCCCGGCCTAGCGGGACCACAGATACGCAGTATTTT. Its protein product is CASSSRPSGTTDTQYF.

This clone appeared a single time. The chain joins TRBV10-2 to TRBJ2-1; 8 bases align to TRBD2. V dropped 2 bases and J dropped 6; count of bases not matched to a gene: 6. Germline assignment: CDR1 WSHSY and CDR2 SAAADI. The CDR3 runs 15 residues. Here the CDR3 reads CASSEGAGARNEQFF. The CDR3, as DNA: TGCGCCAGCAGTGAGGGAGCGGGAGCACGCAATGAGCAGTTCTTC.

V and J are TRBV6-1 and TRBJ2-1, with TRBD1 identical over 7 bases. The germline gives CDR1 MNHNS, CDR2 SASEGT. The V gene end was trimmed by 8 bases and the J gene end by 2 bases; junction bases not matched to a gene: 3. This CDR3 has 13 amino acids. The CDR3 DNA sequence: TGTGCCAGCGGCAGGGGGACCTACAATGAGCAGTTCTTC. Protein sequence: CASGRGTYNEQFF.